The rows below give T cell receptor beta chains drawn from one sample of a study of patients and donors after allogeneic stem cell transplantation. TCRdb analysed the RT-PCR reads with MiXCR anew, one entry per CDR3 protein. The sample includes approximately 150,000 distinct CDR3 sequences, roughly 30% of them seen just once. Material: blood, either unsorted or a sorted T cell fraction (not recorded which). These receptors were collected from a human donor who was either an allogeneic HSCT recipient or a stem cell or donor lymphocyte infusion donor (not recorded which). It is not recorded whose cells these are; they may come from a transplant donor. Each CDR3 is given without its conserved first and last residue. Not every row has a clone size; where given, it reads once, few, many or a size class.

cdr3_aa v_call clone_size j_call
ASSLDYSEQY TRBV12-3/TRBV12-4 few TRBJ2-7
ASSPTGTADGYT TRBV5-1 few TRBJ1-2
ASSLTRTVDEQY TRBV5-6 - TRBJ2-7
ASTSRSVNTEAF TRBV2 many TRBJ1-1
ASSPPTVGGNQPQH TRBV18 many TRBJ1-5
ASSKVSALGCRSYNEQF TRBV21-1 - TRBJ2-1
RYLSGYT TRBV20-1 many TRBJ1-2
ASSLASAWGFEQY TRBV7-9 - TRBJ2-7
ASSPEPPGEGTDTQY TRBV27 - TRBJ2-3
ASSFNLLGANVLT TRBV7-9 - TRBJ2-6
ASSFWASGRVDEQF TRBV28 many TRBJ2-1
ASSYSGQGISPLH TRBV6-5 many TRBJ1-6
ASSLAQAYEQY TRBV12-3/TRBV12-4 many TRBJ2-7
ASSSKGRTGANVLT TRBV12-3/TRBV12-4 few TRBJ2-6
ATSRVGGTGTEAF TRBV15 few TRBJ1-1
ASSPGTGISGANVLT TRBV12-3/TRBV12-4 - TRBJ2-6